This is a list of T cell receptor beta chains from one sample in a study of CD8 T cells in ankylosing spondylitis. TCRdb itself ran the 5' RACE reads through MiXCR, one entry per CDR3 protein. The sample carries about 390,000 distinct CDR3 sequences, about 22% recorded once. The sequencing input was blood, either unsorted or a sorted T cell fraction (not recorded which). The receptors shown here come from a male donor with ankylosing spondylitis. Both conserved end residues are trimmed from each CDR3. A D gene is named only where the DNA matches it firmly. Expanded clones are given a class, and other clones once, few, many or no size at all.

clone_size d_call j_call v_call cdr3_aa
few NA TRBJ2-1 TRBV28 ASRPQRSSYNEQF
NA NA TRBJ2-1 TRBV11-2 ASSLSGLYNEQF
many NA TRBJ2-1 TRBV12-3/TRBV12-4 ASSFLGGLDEQF
NA TRBD1 TRBJ1-6 TRBV7-2 ASSATGQGGISPLH
few TRBD2 TRBJ2-3 TRBV6-2/TRBV6-3 ATTITGGPDTQY
NA TRBD1 TRBJ2-6 TRBV5-1 ASSLDRGVSGANVLT
few NA TRBJ2-1 TRBV29-1 SVGTPPRGQF
NA TRBD1 TRBJ2-7 TRBV7-2 ASSLPGQMTYEQY
few TRBD2 TRBJ2-1 TRBV6-1 ASSALSGRASNEQF
few NA TRBJ2-3 TRBV6-1 ASSTGITGTDTQY
NA NA TRBJ2-1 TRBV11-2 ASSFPTISYNEQF
NA NA TRBJ2-5 TRBV11-3 ASSSRRETQY
NA NA TRBJ1-5 TRBV27 ASSRMARANQPQH
NA NA TRBJ1-6 TRBV5-1 ASSLEARNSPLH
few NA TRBJ2-7 TRBV20-1 SASGEGLHEQY
NA NA TRBJ1-1 TRBV7-9 ASSWTAASEAF
few TRBD2 TRBJ2-1 TRBV6-1 ATEGLAFGNEQF
few NA TRBJ2-6 TRBV4-2 ASSQDSGNGANVLT
NA NA TRBJ2-7 TRBV7-6 ASSPRGSEQY